A selection of T cell receptor beta chains follows, all from one sample in a study of PD-1 blockade in classical Hodgkin lymphoma. Produced via immunoSEQ multiplex PCR; TCRdb's table is partial and in-frame only. The repertoire holds some 21,000 clones, with around 65% as singletons. The sample in question was peripheral blood mononuclear cells (PBMCs), obtained at baseline. All receptors come from a human donor with classical Hodgkin lymphoma. The CDR3 runs from the conserved cysteine through the conserved F or W. D genes are given only for firm matches. Clone size appears in some rows only: once, few, many, or a class for an expanded clone.

CASSAAQGNYGYTF TGTGCCAGCAGCGCGGCCCAGGGGAACTATGGCTACACCTTC NA TRBV9 14 TRBJ1-2 NA
CASSSDRVGGYTF TGTGCCAGCAGCTCCGACAGGGTGGGTGGCTACACCTTC NA TRBV7-2 13 TRBJ1-2 TRBD1
CAWSAEANYGYTF TGTGCCTGGAGTGCGGAGGCTAACTATGGCTACACCTTC NA TRBV30 13 TRBJ1-2 NA
CASSSPRGGRARSSGANVLTF TGTGCCAGCAGTTCCCCAAGGGGGGGCAGGGCGAGAAGTTCTGGGGCCAACGTCCTGACTTTC NA TRBV27 21 TRBJ2-6 NA
CASSIEGGKPQHF TGTGCCAGTAGTATTGAAGGGGGAAAGCCCCAGCATTTT NA TRBV19 13 TRBJ1-5 NA
CASSSGLVSYEQYF TGTGCCAGCTCATCAGGACTAGTCAGCTACGAGCAGTACTTC NA TRBV18 14 TRBJ2-7 TRBD2
CASRASGGNTGELFF TGTGCCAGCAGGGCTAGCGGGGGAAACACCGGGGAGCTGTTTTTT few TRBV6-1 15 TRBJ2-2 TRBD2
CASSLGRANEKLFF TGTGCCAGCAGCTTAGGGAGGGCTAATGAAAAACTGTTTTTT NA TRBV7-9 14 TRBJ1-4 NA
CASYAQGLYEQYF TGTGCCAGTTATGCCCAGGGTCTCTACGAGCAGTACTTC NA TRBV28 13 TRBJ2-7 NA
CAISESRNTEAFF TGTGCCATCAGTGAGTCAAGGAACACTGAAGCTTTCTTT NA TRBV10-3 13 TRBJ1-1 NA
CASSDTSARREQFF TGTGCCAGCAGTGACACTAGCGCCCGCAGGGAGCAGTTCTTC few TRBV6-5 14 TRBJ2-1 TRBD2
CASSTGRWQETQYF TGTGCCAGCAGCACCGGAAGGTGGCAAGAGACCCAGTACTTC NA TRBV9 14 TRBJ2-5 NA
CASSIERPHSPLHF TGTGCCAGTAGTATAGAACGTCCGCATTCACCCCTCCACTTT few TRBV19 14 TRBJ1-6 NA
CASALYRGRRRTGELFF TGTGCCAGCGCACTTTACAGGGGAAGACGAAGAACCGGGGAGCTGTTTTTT NA TRBV7-6 17 TRBJ2-2 TRBD1